The text below deals with one TCR beta chain. The sample belongs to a study of shared clonotypes between healthy human individuals. Over several immunoSEQ plates, each subset's genomic DNA was distributed in even portions. Assay used: immunoSEQ multiplex PCR; TCRdb lists only in-frame clones, some missing. Of 550,000 to 800,000 clones in the sample, roughly 91% were seen once. Trimming left V 3 bases short and J 1 base short, with 9 bases between. Germline CDR1 reads LNHNV; CDR2 reads YYDKDF (reference sequence). CDR3 length: 14 residues. The sequenced sample consisted of memory CD8+ T cells from PBMCs. Subset specified: CD45RO+ cells pooled with CCR7-negative TemRA cells. This chain links TRBV15 with TRBJ1-2; weak D call: TRBD1 (5 bases). The TCR comes from a young man in good health. Some clones in this sample may be carry-over from other donors' samples. CDR3 sequence (DNA): TGTGCCACCAGCAGTCCCAGGGATAACTATGGCTACACCTTC. It is translated as CATSSPRDNYGYTF.